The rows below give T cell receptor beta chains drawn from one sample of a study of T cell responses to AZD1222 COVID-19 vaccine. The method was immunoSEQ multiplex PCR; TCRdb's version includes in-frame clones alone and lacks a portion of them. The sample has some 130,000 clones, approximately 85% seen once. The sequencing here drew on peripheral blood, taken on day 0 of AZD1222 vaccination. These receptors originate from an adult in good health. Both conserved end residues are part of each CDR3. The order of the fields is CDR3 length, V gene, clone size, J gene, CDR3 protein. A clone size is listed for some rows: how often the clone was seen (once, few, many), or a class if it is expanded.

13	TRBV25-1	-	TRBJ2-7	CASSGRGTYEQYF
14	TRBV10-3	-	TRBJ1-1	CAISETGEVSQAFF
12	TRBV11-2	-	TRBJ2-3	CASSSYTDTQYF
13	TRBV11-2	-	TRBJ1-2	CASSSTGIYGYTF
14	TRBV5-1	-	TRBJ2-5	CASSLEGRQETQYF
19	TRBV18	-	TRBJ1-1	CASSPPVSSVRAANTEAFF
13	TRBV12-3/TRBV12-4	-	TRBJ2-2	CASHLTNTGELFF
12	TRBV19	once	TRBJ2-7	CASSLQGYEQYF
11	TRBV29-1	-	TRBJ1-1	CSGAKGTEAFF
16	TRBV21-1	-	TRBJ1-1	CASSERRDRGAGEAFF
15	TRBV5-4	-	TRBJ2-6	CASSLDGSGANVLTF
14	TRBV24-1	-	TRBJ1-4	CATSPGGSSEKLFF
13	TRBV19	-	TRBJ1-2	CASSRRGDYGYTF
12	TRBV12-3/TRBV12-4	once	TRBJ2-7	CASSVLSYEQYF
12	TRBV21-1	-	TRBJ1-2	CASSTPRAAVGF
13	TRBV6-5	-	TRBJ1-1	CASRKQMNTEAFF
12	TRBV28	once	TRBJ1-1	CASSWIGIEAFF
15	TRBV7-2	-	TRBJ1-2	CASSLGGQNPGGYTF
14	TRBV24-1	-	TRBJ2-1	CATSDFDWNNEQFF
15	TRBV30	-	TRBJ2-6	CAWSPTGAGANVLTF
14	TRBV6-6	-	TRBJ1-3	CASRSRVSGNTIYF
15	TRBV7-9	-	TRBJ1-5	CASSLGGTQDQPQHF
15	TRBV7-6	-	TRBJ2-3	CASSLQEGDTDTQYF
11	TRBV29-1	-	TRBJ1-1	CSVEVLTEAFF
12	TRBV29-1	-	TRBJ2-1	CSVETSYNEQFF
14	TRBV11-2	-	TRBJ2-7	CASSSGLAGDEQYF
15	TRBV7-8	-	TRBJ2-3	CASSLVAGMTDTQYF
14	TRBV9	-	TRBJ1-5	CASSVGPGDKPQHF
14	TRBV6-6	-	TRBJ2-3	CASISGPSTDTQYF
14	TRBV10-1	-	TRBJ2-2	CAPDRGRKAGELFF
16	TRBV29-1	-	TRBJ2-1	CSVEVPLGGKANEQFF
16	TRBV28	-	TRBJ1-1	CASSSDRGEMNTEAFF
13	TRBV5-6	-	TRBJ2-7	CASSLEPTGEQYF
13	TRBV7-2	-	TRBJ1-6	CASSLDNGSPLHF
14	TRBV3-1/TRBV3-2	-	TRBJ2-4	CASSQGRAADIQYF
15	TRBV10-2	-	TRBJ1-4	CASGPTGSGYEKLFF
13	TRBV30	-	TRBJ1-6	CANRASPGSPLHF
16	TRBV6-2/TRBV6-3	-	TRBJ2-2	CASSYGTGKGTGELFF
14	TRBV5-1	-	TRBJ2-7	CATAFEDRIDEQYF
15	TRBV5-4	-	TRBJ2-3	CASSFPGQGTDTQYF
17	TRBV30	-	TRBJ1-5	CAWSRGTGVLGNQPQHF
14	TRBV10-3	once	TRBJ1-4	CAISESWGNEKLFF
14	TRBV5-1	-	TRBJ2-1	CASSPGRTYNEQFF
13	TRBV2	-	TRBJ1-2	CAGRSGGVYGYTF
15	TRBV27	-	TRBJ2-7	CASSFSLAGPDEQYF
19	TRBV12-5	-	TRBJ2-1	CASGVGTIGLAGLKSEQFF
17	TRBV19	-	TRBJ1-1	CASSIVWTGDGNTEAFF
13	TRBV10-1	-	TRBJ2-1	CASSGQGYNEQFF
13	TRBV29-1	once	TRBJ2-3	CSAGVSSTDTQYF
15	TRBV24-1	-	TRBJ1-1	CATSALEPKNTEAFF
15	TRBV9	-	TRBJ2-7	CASSQGQGPIYEQYF
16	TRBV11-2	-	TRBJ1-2	CASSRYRGGGNYGYTF